This entry features one TCR beta chain sequence. Its antigen remains unidentified. The repertoire was sequenced with immunoSEQ multiplex PCR; TCRdb's copy has only in-frame clones and lacks some. This table has some 600,000 clones, around 96% appearing once. This specimen belongs to a study of shared clonotypes between healthy human individuals. CD8 cells classed as naive were CD45RO-negative and positively selected for CCR7, excluding terminally differentiated effector memory CD45RA+ cells. There were no recent acute infections or vaccinations among the donors, who were healthy HIV-negative adults. Only Caucasian adults living in Nashville, Tennessee served as donors. V was clipped by 5 bases and J by 11 bases, with 19 bases between them. CDR1 is SGHDN, CDR2 FVKESK, per germline. The CDR3 is made up of 15 amino acids. General observations from the study: Exclusively blood specimens were collected; tissue repertoires likely differ. Depth was large, yet rarefaction showed that sorted-subset sequencing was incomplete.

Sequenced material: naive CD8+ T cells sorted from blood. This chain connects TRBV14 to TRBJ1-6; weak D call: TRBD1 (5 bases). The sequence derives from a woman aged 25-40 years in good health. The CDR3 DNA is TGTGCCAGCAGCTACCAGGGAGGGCTGGGAACACCCCTCCACTTT. Its translation: CASSYQGGLGTPLHF.